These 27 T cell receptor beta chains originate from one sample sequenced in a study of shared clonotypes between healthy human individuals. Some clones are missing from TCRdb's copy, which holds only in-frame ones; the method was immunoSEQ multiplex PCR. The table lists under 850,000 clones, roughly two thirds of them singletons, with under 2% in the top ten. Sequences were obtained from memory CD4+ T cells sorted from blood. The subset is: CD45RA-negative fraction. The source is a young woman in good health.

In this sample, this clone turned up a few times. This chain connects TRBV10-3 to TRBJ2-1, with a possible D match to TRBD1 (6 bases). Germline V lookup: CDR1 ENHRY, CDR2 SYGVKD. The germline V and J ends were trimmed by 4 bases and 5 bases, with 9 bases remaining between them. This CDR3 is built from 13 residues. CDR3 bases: TGTGCCATCAGTGTGGGGACAAACAATGAGCAGTTCTTC. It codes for CAISVGTNNEQFF.

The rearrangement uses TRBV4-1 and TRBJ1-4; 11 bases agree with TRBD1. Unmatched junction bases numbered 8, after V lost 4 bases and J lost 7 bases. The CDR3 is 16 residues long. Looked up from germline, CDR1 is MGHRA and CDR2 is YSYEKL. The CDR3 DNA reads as TGCGCCAGCAGCCCCGGACAGGGGGCAGTTGGTGAAAAACTGTTTTTT. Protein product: CASSPGQGAVGEKLFF.

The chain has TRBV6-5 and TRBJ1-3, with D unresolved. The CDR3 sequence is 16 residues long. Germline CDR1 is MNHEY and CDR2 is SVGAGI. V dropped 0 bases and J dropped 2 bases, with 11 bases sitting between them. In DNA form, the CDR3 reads TGTGCCAGCAGTTACTCCGGAGGGAGAACTGGAAACACCATATATTTT. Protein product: CASSYSGGRTGNTIYF.

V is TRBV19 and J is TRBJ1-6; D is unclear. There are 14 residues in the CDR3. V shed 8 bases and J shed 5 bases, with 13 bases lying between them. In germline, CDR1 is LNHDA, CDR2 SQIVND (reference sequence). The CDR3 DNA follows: TGTGCCAGTCAGGTCGCGACAAATAATTCACCCCTCCACTTT. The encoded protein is CASQVATNNSPLHF.

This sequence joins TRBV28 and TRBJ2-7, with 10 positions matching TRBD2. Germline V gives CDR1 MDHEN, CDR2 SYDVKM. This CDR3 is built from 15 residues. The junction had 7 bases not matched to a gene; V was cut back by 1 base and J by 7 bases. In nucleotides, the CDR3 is TGTGCCAGCAGTTTATCTGCTAGCGGGAGTTGGGAGCAGTACTTC. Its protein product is CASSLSASGSWEQYF.

The CDR3: CASSLWGLGTDTQYF. The CDR3, as DNA: TGCGCCAGCAGCTTGTGGGGGCTTGGGACAGATACGCAGTATTTT. The chain has TRBV5-1 and TRBJ2-3; weak D call: TRBD1 (6 bases). Between the trimmed V and J ends, which lost 1 base and 3 bases, there was a span of 12 bases. CDR3 length: 15 residues. CDR1 SGHRS and CDR2 YFSETQ come from the germline V gene. The full variable domain, rest sourced from reference TRBV5-1 and TRBJ2-3, is KAGVTQTPRYLIKTRGQQVTLSCSPISGHRSVSWYQQTPGQGLQFLFEYFSETQRNKGNFPGRFSGRQFSNSRSEMNVSTLELGDSALYLCASSLWGLGTDTQYFGPGTRLTVL.

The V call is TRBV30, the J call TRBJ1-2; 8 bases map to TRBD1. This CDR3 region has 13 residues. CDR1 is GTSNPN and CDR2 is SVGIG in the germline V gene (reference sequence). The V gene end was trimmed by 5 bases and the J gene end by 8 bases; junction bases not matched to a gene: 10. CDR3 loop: CAWSGGASRGYTF. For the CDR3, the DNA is TGTGCCTGGTCAGGGGGCGCCTCTCGGGGCTACACCTTC.

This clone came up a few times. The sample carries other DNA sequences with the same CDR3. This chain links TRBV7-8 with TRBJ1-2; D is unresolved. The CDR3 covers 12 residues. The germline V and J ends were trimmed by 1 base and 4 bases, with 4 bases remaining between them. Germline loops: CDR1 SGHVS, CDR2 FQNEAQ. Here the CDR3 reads CASSLDFYGYTF. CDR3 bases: TGTGCCAGCAGCTTAGACTTCTATGGCTACACCTTC.

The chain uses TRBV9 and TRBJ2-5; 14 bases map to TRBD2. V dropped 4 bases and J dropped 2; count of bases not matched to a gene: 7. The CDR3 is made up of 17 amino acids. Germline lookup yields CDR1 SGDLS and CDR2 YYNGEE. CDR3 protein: CASSTGLAGGPQETQYF. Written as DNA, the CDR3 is TGTGCCAGCAGCACCGGACTAGCGGGAGGCCCTCAAGAGACCCAGTACTTC.

CDR3 in amino acids: CASSAGTRNYEQYF. Written as DNA, the CDR3 is TGTGCCAGCAGTGCCGGGACAAGGAACTACGAGCAGTACTTC. The rearrangement joins TRBV2 to TRBJ2-7; tentatively, D is TRBD1 (6 bases). V was cut by 4 bases and J by 3 bases, with 13 bases left in between. Germline CDR1 reads SNHLY; CDR2 reads FYNNEI. This CDR3 region has 14 residues.

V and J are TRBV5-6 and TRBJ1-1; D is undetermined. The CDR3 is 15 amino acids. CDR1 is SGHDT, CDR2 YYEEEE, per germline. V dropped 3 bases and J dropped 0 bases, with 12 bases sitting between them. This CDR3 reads CASSSSDAMNTEAFF. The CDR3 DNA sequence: TGTGCCAGCAGCTCGTCGGACGCGATGAACACTGAAGCTTTCTTT.

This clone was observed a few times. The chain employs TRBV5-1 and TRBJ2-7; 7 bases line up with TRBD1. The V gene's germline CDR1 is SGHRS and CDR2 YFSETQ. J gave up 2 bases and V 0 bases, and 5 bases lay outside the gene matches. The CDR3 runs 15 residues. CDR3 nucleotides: TGCGCCAGCAGCTTGGCCCCGGGACAGACCTACGAGCAGTACTTC. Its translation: CASSLAPGQTYEQYF.

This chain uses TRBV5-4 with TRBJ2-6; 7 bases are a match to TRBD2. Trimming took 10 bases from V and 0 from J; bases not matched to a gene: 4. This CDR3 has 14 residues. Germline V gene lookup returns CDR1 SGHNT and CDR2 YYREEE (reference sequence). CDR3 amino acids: CAWRGSSGANVLTF. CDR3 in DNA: TGTGCCTGGCGCGGGAGCTCTGGGGCCAACGTCCTGACTTTC.

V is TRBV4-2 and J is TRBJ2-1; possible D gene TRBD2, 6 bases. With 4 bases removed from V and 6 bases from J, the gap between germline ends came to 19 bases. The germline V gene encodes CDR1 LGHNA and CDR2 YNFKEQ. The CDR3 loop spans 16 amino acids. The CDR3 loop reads CASSPGGSGLLNEQFF. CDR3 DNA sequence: TGTGCCAGCAGCCCTGGTGGTAGCGGCCTTCTCAATGAGCAGTTCTTC.

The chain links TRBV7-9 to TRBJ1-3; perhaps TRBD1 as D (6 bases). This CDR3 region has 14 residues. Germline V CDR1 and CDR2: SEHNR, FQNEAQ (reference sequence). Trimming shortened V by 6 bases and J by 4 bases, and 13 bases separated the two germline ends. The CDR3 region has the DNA TGTGCCAGCAGGCGAGGGGGAGGAGGAAACACCATATATTTT. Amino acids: CASRRGGGGNTIYF.

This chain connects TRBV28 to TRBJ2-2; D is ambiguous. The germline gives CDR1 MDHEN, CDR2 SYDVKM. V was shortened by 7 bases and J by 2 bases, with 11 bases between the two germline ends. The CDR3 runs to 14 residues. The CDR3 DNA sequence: TGTGCCAGCATCTATGGCACCAACACCGGGGAGCTGTTTTTT. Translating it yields CASIYGTNTGELFF.

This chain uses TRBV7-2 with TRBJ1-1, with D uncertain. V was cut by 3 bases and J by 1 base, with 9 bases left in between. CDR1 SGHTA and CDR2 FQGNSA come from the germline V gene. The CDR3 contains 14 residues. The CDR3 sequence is CASSFGATNTEAFF. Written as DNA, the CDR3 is TGTGCCAGCAGCTTTGGTGCTACGAACACTGAAGCTTTCTTT.

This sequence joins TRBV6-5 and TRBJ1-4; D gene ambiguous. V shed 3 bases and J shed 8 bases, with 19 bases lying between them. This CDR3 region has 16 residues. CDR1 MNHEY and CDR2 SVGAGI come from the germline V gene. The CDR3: CASSYSLEGVREKLFF. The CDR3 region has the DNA TGTGCCAGCAGTTATTCCCTCGAGGGAGTACGGGAAAAACTGTTTTTT.

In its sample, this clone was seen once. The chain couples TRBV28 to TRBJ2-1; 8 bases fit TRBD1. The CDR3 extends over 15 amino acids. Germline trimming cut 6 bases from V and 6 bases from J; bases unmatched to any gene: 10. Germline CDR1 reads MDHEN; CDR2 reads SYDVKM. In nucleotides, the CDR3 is TGTGCCAGCAGAGGGCGACAGGGGTTCTCCAATGAGCAGTTCTTC. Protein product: CASRGRQGFSNEQFF.

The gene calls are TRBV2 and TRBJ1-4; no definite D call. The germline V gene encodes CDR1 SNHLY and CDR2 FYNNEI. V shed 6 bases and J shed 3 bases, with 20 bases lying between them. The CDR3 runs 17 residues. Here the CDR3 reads CASSQQTSWGSNEKLFF. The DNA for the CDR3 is TGTGCCAGCAGCCAACAAACGTCCTGGGGTTCTAATGAAAAACTGTTTTTT.

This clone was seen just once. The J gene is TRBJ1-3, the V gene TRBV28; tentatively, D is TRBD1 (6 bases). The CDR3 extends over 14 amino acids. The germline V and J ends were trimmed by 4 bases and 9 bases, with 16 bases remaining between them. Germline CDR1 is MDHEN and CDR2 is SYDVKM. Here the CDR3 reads CASSSVQGFGTIYF. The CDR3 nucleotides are TGTGCCAGCAGTTCGGTACAGGGTTTCGGCACCATATATTTT.

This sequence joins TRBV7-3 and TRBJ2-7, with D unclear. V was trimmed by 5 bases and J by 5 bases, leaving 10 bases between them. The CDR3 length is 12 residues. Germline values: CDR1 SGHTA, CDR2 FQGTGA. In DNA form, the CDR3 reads TGTGCCAGCAGCGCAGGCGGTGACGAGCAGTACTTC. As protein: CASSAGGDEQYF.

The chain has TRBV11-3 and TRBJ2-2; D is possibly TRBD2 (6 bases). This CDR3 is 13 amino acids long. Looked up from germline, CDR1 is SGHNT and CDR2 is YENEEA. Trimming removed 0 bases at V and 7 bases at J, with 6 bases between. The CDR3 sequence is CASSLERDGELFF. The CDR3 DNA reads TGTGCCAGCAGCTTAGAGCGGGACGGGGAGCTGTTTTTT.

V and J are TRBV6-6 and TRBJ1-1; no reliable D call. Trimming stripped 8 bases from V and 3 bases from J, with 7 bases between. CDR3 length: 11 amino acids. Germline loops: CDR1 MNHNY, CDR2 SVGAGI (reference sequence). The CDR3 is CASGPHTEAFF. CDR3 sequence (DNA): TGTGCCAGCGGACCCCACACTGAAGCTTTCTTT.

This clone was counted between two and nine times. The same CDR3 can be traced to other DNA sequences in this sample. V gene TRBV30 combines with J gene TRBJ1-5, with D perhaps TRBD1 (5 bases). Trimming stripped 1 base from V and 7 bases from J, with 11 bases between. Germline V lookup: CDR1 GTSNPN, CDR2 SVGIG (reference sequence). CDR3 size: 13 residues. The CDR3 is CAWSGQGRQPQHF. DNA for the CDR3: TGTGCCTGGAGTGGGCAGGGAAGGCAGCCCCAGCATTTT.

CDR3 nucleotide sequence: TGTGCCAGCAGCCCCCACCCCTACGAGCAGTACTTC. Translating gives CASSPHPYEQYF. V gene TRBV7-9 combines with J gene TRBJ2-7, with D unresolved. Germline V gene sequence: CDR1 SEHNR, CDR2 FQNEAQ (reference sequence). Trimming removed 5 bases at V and 2 bases at J, with 7 bases between. CDR3 length equals 12 residues.

DNA for the CDR3: TGTGCCATCAGCGGACGGGACGAATCGAACGAGCAGTACTTC. Encoded protein: CAISGRDESNEQYF. The chain joins TRBV10-3 to TRBJ2-7, with D perhaps given as TRBD1 or TRBD2 (5 bases each). V was pared by 6 bases and J by 5 bases, with 17 bases between. There are 14 residues in the CDR3. CDR1 ENHRY and CDR2 SYGVKD come from the germline V gene.